This paragraph covers one T cell receptor beta chain sequence. In this sample, this clonotype turned up a few times. Its target antigen remains unknown. Sequence at one end of the junction differs from germline and may be a read error. Sequences SGHNT (CDR1) and YYREEE (CDR2) are obtained from the germline V gene (reference sequence). The CDR3 holds 13 amino acids from the cysteine to the phenylalanine. Kept here is only the CDR3 DNA, which spans 39 bases and is read in frame from base 1. The data derive from a study of tumor-infiltrating lymphocytes in primary liver carcinoma (TCRdb year 2017). Regarding the study in general: Of the five patients, three men and two women aged 30 to 69 years, four had hepatocellular carcinoma and one had combined HCC and intrahepatic cholangiocarcinoma. The five patients had tumors of stage T1-T3 N0M0, with maximum diameters ranging from roughly 4 to 11 cm. Each sample produced about 3.5 to 7.13 million productive TCRbeta reads, and read depth showed no significant difference between tissue types. For each liver tumor, the study sampled five regions along with adjacent normal tissue and blood, and applied TCRbeta repertoire sequencing, expression microarrays and whole-exome sequencing. A total of 35 or so specimens from 5 patients underwent TCRbeta repertoire sequencing, comprising some 25 tumor regions, 5 adjacent noncancerous liver tissues and 5 peripheral blood samples. High reproducibility was observed for the technical replicate repertoires, with mean shared-clone rates about 0.92 and correlation coefficients above 0.95. What the authors observed across the whole study: With just a handful of patients in the study, the authors point out that the findings should be validated in a larger study. Because sequencing covered only the TCR beta chain and unpaired alpha chains were not captured, true repertoire diversity is likely underestimated. Consistent with antigen-driven expansion, pairs of tumor regions showed higher repertoire overlap (mean roughly 36%) than either tumor-adjacent pairs (about 17%) or tumor-blood pairs (roughly 15%). A significantly larger repertoire fraction was made up by the top 250 clones in tumors than in blood (p = 0.039). Since the samples were bulk and unsorted, there was no way to compare CD4+ and CD8+ T cell repertoires.

Total RNA and DNA were co-extracted from around 20-30 mg of bulk tissue with the AllPrep DNA/RNA mini kit, without cell sorting. Surgical resection was performed in China between late 2015 and March 2016 on about 5 patients with histopathologically diagnosed primary liver carcinoma. Patients had chronic HBV infection and were treatment-naive at sampling. Pieces of fresh tumor and adjacent tissue were cut in half, with one half kept in RNAlater at -80 degrees C and the other half sent for histology. A constant-region primer and ProtoScript II reverse transcriptase were used to reverse-transcribe TCRbeta-specific cDNA from about 0.55 ug total RNA. TCRbeta libraries were built with three nested multiplex PCR rounds, a slightly modified ARM-PCR procedure. Each of the first two PCR rounds ran for approximately 10 cycles and used multiplex TRBV1-TRBV30 forward primers together with a Cbeta reverse primer. A final 25-cycle PCR with Deep VentR polymerase added sample barcodes and Illumina adapters. Amplicons of 200-500 bp were gel-purified with a QIAquick gel extraction kit before sequencing. An Illumina HiSeq 2500 was used to sequence the TCRbeta amplicons with 250-bp paired-end reads. The authors' analysis ran thus. Quality trimming of reads was performed with Trimmomatic v0.33, and paired reads were merged with FLASH v1.2.11 so that full CDR3 sequences could be recovered. V, D and J germline segments were assigned to the rearranged TCRbeta sequences by MiGEC v1.2.1b. Clonotype statistics, along with Shannon-Wiener diversity indices, were calculated using VDJtools v1.0.0. Except for diversity analysis, only the 250 most abundant clonotypes of each sample were used in subsequent analyses to reduce sampling bias. The public reads were reanalyzed by TCRdb: fastp trimming at Q25, MiXCR alignment, in-frame beta chains only. Every entry covers one CDR3 protein and lists the most common genes and DNA from its rows. TCRdb, rather than the study authors, made the V and J calls. This sample lists approximately 80,000 distinct CDR3 sequences; roughly 71% were detected once. Of the sample, around 24% falls within the top ten clones.

Sequencing was carried out using tumor-adjacent normal liver tissue. This chain is built from TRBV5-4 and TRBJ1-5; 7 central bases correspond to TRBD1. This receptor was identified in a man aged 40-50 years with primary liver carcinoma and hepatitis B virus infection. For the CDR3, the sequence is CASSGTENQPRHF. The bases are TGTGCCAGCAGCGGGACAGAAAATCAGCCCCGGCATTTT.